One and the same sample provided the 25 T cell receptor beta chains below, sequenced in a study of blood T cell repertoires in COVID-19. Repertoires were generated with immunoSEQ multiplex PCR, while TCRdb's copy carries only in-frame clones and drops some. The data show fewer than 130,000 clones, 85% to 90% seen once. Sample: peripheral blood. The receptor source for this set is a woman aged 50 to 65 with acute or convalescent COVID-19.

This chain links TRBV28 with TRBJ2-7; TRBD2 agrees at 9 bases. Germline CDR1 MDHEN, CDR2 SYDVKM. The CDR3 contains 14 residues. The V and J ends lost 3 bases and 6 bases, in that order; junction bases with no gene match: 6. The CDR3 DNA reads as TGTGCCAGCAGTTTTAGCGGGAGAGGCGGCGAGCAGTACTTC. It encodes CASSFSGRGGEQYF. Using reference TRBV28 and TRBJ2-7 for the parts outside the CDR3, the full variable domain is DVKVTQSSRYLVKRTGEKVFLECVQDMDHENMFWYRQDPGLGLRLIYFSYDVKMKEKGDIPEGYSVSREKKERFSLILESASTNQTSMYLCASSFSGRGGEQYFGPGTRLTVT.

V usage is TRBV21-1 and J usage is TRBJ1-2; the D call of TRBD1 is as the table states it, not checked on the DNA. TRBV21-1 is annotated as a pseudogene. The CDR3 spans 16 residues. The CDR3 DNA reads as TGTGCCAGCAGCAGAGTTCAGGGGGCGCGTGGCTATGGCTACACCTTC. Its protein is CASSRVQGARGYGYTF.

The V and J genes are TRBV5-1 and TRBJ1-5, with 8 positions matching TRBD1. The ends lost 4 bases at V and 6 bases at J; junction bases unmatched: 9. This CDR3 has 15 residues. The germline gives CDR1 SGHRS, CDR2 YFSETQ. CDR3 DNA sequence: TGCGCCAGCAGCCGAACAGGGGGGACCCCTCAGCCCCAGCATTTT. Translating it yields CASSRTGGTPQPQHF.

The V call is TRBV6-4, the J call TRBJ1-5, with D unclear. The germline CDR1 and CDR2 sequences are MRHNA and SNTAGT. The CDR3 loop spans 13 amino acids. V dropped 4 bases and J dropped 7 bases, with 11 bases sitting between them. The CDR3 sequence is CASSVEFGQPQHF. CDR3 DNA sequence: TGTGCCAGCAGTGTGGAGTTTGGACAGCCCCAGCATTTT.

This clone has a single count. CDR3 nucleotides: TGTGCCAGCAGTACTAGCGGGAGGTACGAGCAGTACTTC. As protein: CASSTSGRYEQYF. V and J are TRBV27 and TRBJ2-7; TRBD2 aligns across 12 bases. Trimming took 5 bases from V and 4 from J; bases not matched to a gene: 0. The CDR3 covers 13 residues. CDR1 and CDR2 from the germline V gene are MNHEY and SMNVEV (reference sequence).

V gene TRBV29-1 combines with J gene TRBJ1-5; 8 bases are shared with TRBD1. The CDR3 length is 16 residues. From germline, CDR1 is SQVTM and CDR2 ANQGSEA. The J segment lost 1 base and the V segment lost 4 bases, leaving 9 bases of the junction unmatched. In nucleotides, the CDR3 is TGCAGCGTTGGGGTAGGTGGACAGGGCAGCAATCAGCCCCAGCATTTT. Residues: CSVGVGGQGSNQPQHF. The full variable domain, in which reference TRBV29-1 and TRBJ1-5 provide the parts outside the CDR3, is SAVISQKPSRDICQRGTSLTIQCQVDSQVTMMFWYRQQPGQSLTLIATANQGSEATYESGFVIDKFPISRPNLTFSTLTVSNMSPEDSSIYLCSVGVGGQGSNQPQHFGDGTRLSIL.

The rearrangement joins TRBV3-1 (or the pseudogene TRBV3-2) to TRBJ2-7; 9 bases are shared with TRBD2. Per the germline V gene, CDR1 is LGHDT and CDR2 is YNNKEL (reference sequence). This CDR3 has 16 residues. V gave up 0 bases and J gave up 4 bases; unmatched junction bases: 7. The CDR3 DNA follows: TGTGCCAGCAGCCAAGATAGCGGGAGTAAGGCGTACGAGCAGTACTTC. It translates to CASSQDSGSKAYEQYF.

The chain couples TRBV24-1 to TRBJ2-5, with TRBD1 identical over 12 bases. With V trimmed by 6 bases and J by 5 bases, 6 bases remained unmatched. In germline, CDR1 is KGHDR, CDR2 SFDVKD. The length of the CDR3 is 15 residues. CDR3 in amino acids: CATSRRGTGGETQYF. As DNA, the CDR3 is TGTGCCACCAGTAGGAGGGGGACAGGGGGCGAGACCCAGTACTTC.

V is TRBV19 and J is TRBJ1-1; D gene unclear. Germline CDR1 reads LNHDA; CDR2 reads SQIVND (reference sequence). CDR3 length equals 13 residues. Trimming removed 3 bases from V and 3 bases from J, with 8 bases in between. CDR3 DNA: TGTGCCAGTAGTATTTACCGGGACACTGAAGCTTTCTTT. As protein: CASSIYRDTEAFF.

This clone was seen more than once but under ten times. This chain connects TRBV24-1 to TRBJ2-2, with TRBD1 matching 10 bases. The CDR3 contains 14 residues. V shed 6 bases and J 6 bases; nucleotides not matched to a gene: 3. The germline gives CDR1 KGHDR, CDR2 SFDVKD. The DNA of the CDR3 is TGTGCCACCAGTCGACAGGGGGCTTCCGGGGAGCTGTTTTTT. Translating gives CATSRQGASGELFF.

This clone has just a few counts. This rearrangement joins TRBV4-1 to TRBJ2-6, with D uncertain. CDR1 and CDR2 (germline): MGHRA, YSYEKL. The CDR3 contains 16 residues. Trimming took off 0 bases at V and 0 bases at J, with 6 bases between the two ends. CDR3 loop: CASSQDVASGANVLTF. Here the CDR3 DNA reads TGCGCCAGCAGCCAAGATGTAGCCTCTGGGGCCAACGTCCTGACTTTC.

V is TRBV15 and J is TRBJ2-5; 8 bases align to TRBD2. The J segment lost 5 bases and the V segment lost 2 bases, leaving 7 bases of the junction unmatched. The CDR3 is 15 residues long. The V gene's germline CDR1 is LNHNV and CDR2 YYDKDF (reference sequence). The CDR3 bases are TGTGCCACCAGCAGAACCACTAGCGGTCGGGAGACCCAGTACTTC. Amino acids: CATSRTTSGRETQYF. Full variable domain (remainder filled in from reference TRBV15 and TRBJ2-5): DAMVIQNPRYQVTQFGKPVTLSCSQTLNHNVMYWYQQKSSQAPKLLFHYYDKDFNNEADTPDNFQSRRPNTSFCFLDIRSPGLGDTAMYLCATSRTTSGRETQYFGPGTRLLVL.

The V gene is TRBV29-1, the J gene TRBJ2-1; 8 bases are shared with TRBD2. Germline CDR1 SQVTM, CDR2 ANQGSEA. The CDR3 length is 14 residues. V lost 2 bases, J lost 5 bases, and 5 bases stayed unmatched. CDR3 sequence reads: CSVETLAGHNEQFF. CDR3 nucleotides: TGCAGCGTTGAAACGCTAGCGGGCCACAATGAGCAGTTCTTC.

V is TRBV21-1 and J is TRBJ1-4. TRBV21-1 is a recognized pseudogene. This CDR3 has 15 amino acids. The CDR3 sequence: CASSKTGGRDEKLFF. DNA of the CDR3: TGTGCCAGCAGCAAAACCGGGGGAAGGGATGAAAAACTGTTTTTT.

The J gene is TRBJ1-1, the V gene TRBV11-2; no clear D. Germline V CDR1 and CDR2: SGHAT, FQNNGV. V shed 1 base and J shed 1 base, with 7 bases lying between them. The CDR3 covers 14 residues. The CDR3 region has the DNA TGTGCCAGCAGCTTAGTTCTCGGGAACACTGAAGCTTTCTTT. Protein: CASSLVLGNTEAFF.

V usage is TRBV28 and J usage is TRBJ2-3, with 10 bases identical to TRBD2. Per germline, CDR1 MDHEN and CDR2 SYDVKM. This CDR3 comprises 15 residues. V was clipped by 7 bases and J by 2 bases; unmatched bases: 6. Written as DNA, the CDR3 is TGTGCCAGCACACAACTAGCGGGGTACACAGATACGCAGTATTTT. Translation: CASTQLAGYTDTQYF.

The gene calls are TRBV10-2 and TRBJ1-5, with TRBD1 as a possible D gene (5 bases). The CDR3 loop spans 16 amino acids. Trimming stripped 3 bases from V and 3 bases from J, with 15 bases between. Per the germline V gene, CDR1 is WSHSY and CDR2 is SAAADI. The CDR3, as DNA: TGCGCCAGCAGTGATGGCGGGGGTTCCGCCAATCAGCCCCAGCATTTT. It translates to CASSDGGGSANQPQHF.

The genes are TRBV5-6 and TRBJ1-2, with D tentatively TRBD1 (6 bases). Between the trimmed V and J ends, which lost 0 bases and 4 bases, there was a span of 19 bases. The CDR3 sequence is 17 residues long. From germline, CDR1 is SGHDT and CDR2 YYEEEE. The CDR3 region is CASSLANRVLFGYGYTF. DNA for the CDR3: TGTGCCAGCAGCTTGGCTAACAGGGTACTTTTCGGCTATGGCTACACCTTC. Full variable domain (outside the CDR3, taken from reference TRBV5-6 and TRBJ1-2): DAGVTQSPTHLIKTRGQQVTLRCSPKSGHDTVSWYQQALGQGPQFIFQYYEEEERQRGNFPDRFSGHQFPNYSSELNVNALLLGDSALYLCASSLANRVLFGYGYTFGSGTRLTVV.

The genes are TRBV7-2 and TRBJ1-2; D may be TRBD1 (6 bases). This CDR3 has 12 residues. The germline V gene has CDR1 SGHTA and CDR2 FQGNSA. V lost 6 bases and J 8 bases, leaving 13 bases between the germline ends. In nucleotides, the CDR3 is TGTGCCAGCAGTTACAACAGGGCCGGCTACACCTTC. Its protein product is CASSYNRAGYTF.

The chain is built from TRBV5-6 and TRBJ2-7; D possibly corresponds to TRBD2 (5 bases). The ends were cut back, 0 bases at V and 7 bases at J, with 11 bases in the middle. CDR1 SGHDT and CDR2 YYEEEE come from the germline V gene. The CDR3 length is 13 residues. The CDR3 sequence is CASSLVGVGEQYF. In DNA form, the CDR3 reads TGTGCCAGCAGCTTGGTCGGGGTTGGGGAGCAGTACTTC.

The chain links TRBV6-2 or TRBV6-3 to TRBJ1-5; D gene uncertain. Trimming stripped 0 bases from V and 0 bases from J, with 9 bases between. The CDR3 covers 16 residues. Germline loops: CDR1 MNHEY, CDR2 SVGEGT. This CDR3 is CASSYSGSSSNQPQHF. In nucleotides, the CDR3 is TGTGCCAGCAGTTACTCTGGCAGTTCTAGCAATCAGCCCCAGCATTTT.

The rearrangement links TRBV5-5 to TRBJ1-1, with 9 bases that match TRBD1. Looked up from germline, CDR1 is SGHKS and CDR2 is YYEKEE (reference sequence). CDR3 length equals 16 residues. Losses at the gene ends were 3 bases for V and 4 bases for J; bases not matched to a gene: 10. DNA of the CDR3: TGTGCCAGCAGCTCCCTCCGGACAGGGGAGATCACTGAAGCTTTCTTT. Translation: CASSSLRTGEITEAFF.

The rearrangement uses TRBV7-2 and TRBJ1-1; 7 bases match TRBD1. Unmatched junction bases numbered 16, after V lost 1 base and J lost 8 bases. Germline V gene sequence: CDR1 SGHTA, CDR2 FQGNSA. This CDR3 comprises 17 residues. Written as DNA, the CDR3 is TGTGCCAGCAGCTTAGACGGGAGACGGACAGGAACAAGGGAAGCTTTCTTT. This codes for CASSLDGRRTGTREAFF.

The V and J genes are TRBV6-5 and TRBJ1-3, with 10 bases matching TRBD1. The CDR3 loop spans 14 amino acids. J gave up 4 bases and V 8 bases, and 5 bases lay outside the gene matches. Germline lookup yields CDR1 MNHEY and CDR2 SVGAGI. This chain's CDR3 is CASGGQGTGNTIYF. The CDR3 DNA follows: TGTGCCAGCGGGGGACAGGGGACGGGAAACACCATATATTTT.

Remarks on this clone: Other DNA sequences within the sample encode an identical CDR3. V and J are TRBV3-1 (or the pseudogene TRBV3-2) and TRBJ1-4; the D is unclear. The ends were cut back, 0 bases at V and 2 bases at J, with 10 bases in the middle. CDR3 length equals 16 residues. Germline V gene lookup returns CDR1 LGHDT and CDR2 YNNKEL (reference sequence). The CDR3: CASSQDSSRTNEKLFF. The CDR3, as DNA: TGTGCCAGCAGCCAAGATTCATCCCGGACTAATGAAAAACTGTTTTTT.